Below, 2 T cell receptor beta chains from the same sample are listed, as sequenced in a study of T cells expressing NK-cell markers (dated by TCRdb to the early 2020s). The library came from 5' RACE. Sequencer: Illumina HiSeq 2000. The reads were reprocessed in TCRdb, with one entry per CDR3 protein sequence and no accompanying DNA. This sample's table contains around 550,000 distinct CDR3 sequences. The ten largest clones capture approximately 4% of the sample. The sequenced sample was blood T cells: a sorted CD56 or NKG2C T cell subset, CD4+ or CD8+ T cells, or bulk PBMC T cells (not recorded which). These receptors all come from a man aged 18-30 years in good health. Donor details come from another sample of the same person, matched by shared clones.

This chain joins TRBV15 and TRBJ2-1; TCRdb selects TRBD1, and the lack of DNA leaves this call unchecked. CDR3 size: 15 residues. Germline V CDR1 and CDR2: LNHNV, YYDKDF (reference sequence). CDR3 sequence: CATSRGQGLDNEQFF.

This rearrangement joins TRBV18 to TRBJ1-3. Germline V gene sequence: CDR1 KGHSH, CDR2 LQKENI. This CDR3 contains 15 residues. CDR3 sequence reads: CASSPLGNSGNTIYF.